This T cell receptor (beta chain) was captured by sequencing in a study of blood T cells in healthy people across ages. V lost 7 bases, J lost 7 bases, and 11 bases lay in between. CDR1 and CDR2 (germline): SEHNR, FQNEAQ (reference sequence). The CDR3 is 12 amino acids. Through a sample-barcoded 5' primer and a J-beta primer mix, a second PCR was run for roughly 7 to 11 cycles. MiXCR was run by TCRdb on the 5' RACE reads, yielding one entry per CDR3 protein. The sample lists hundreds of thousands of distinct CDR3 sequences, about a quarter occurring once. The draw of peripheral blood yielded ten milliliters from each donor. This sample was also put to use in a study of T cells of mothers and their children. Turning to that study: It was through the M1S primer of the second PCR that sample barcodes and 2-4 random nucleotides were added.

The sequenced material came from blood. The sequence was collected from a boy aged 5-17 years in good health. The gene calls are TRBV7-9 and TRBJ2-4, with D perhaps given as TRBD1 or TRBD2 (7 bases each). In DNA, the CDR3 is TGTGCCAGCACAGGGGGGGGGAACATTCAGTACTTC. It translates to CASTGGGNIQYF.